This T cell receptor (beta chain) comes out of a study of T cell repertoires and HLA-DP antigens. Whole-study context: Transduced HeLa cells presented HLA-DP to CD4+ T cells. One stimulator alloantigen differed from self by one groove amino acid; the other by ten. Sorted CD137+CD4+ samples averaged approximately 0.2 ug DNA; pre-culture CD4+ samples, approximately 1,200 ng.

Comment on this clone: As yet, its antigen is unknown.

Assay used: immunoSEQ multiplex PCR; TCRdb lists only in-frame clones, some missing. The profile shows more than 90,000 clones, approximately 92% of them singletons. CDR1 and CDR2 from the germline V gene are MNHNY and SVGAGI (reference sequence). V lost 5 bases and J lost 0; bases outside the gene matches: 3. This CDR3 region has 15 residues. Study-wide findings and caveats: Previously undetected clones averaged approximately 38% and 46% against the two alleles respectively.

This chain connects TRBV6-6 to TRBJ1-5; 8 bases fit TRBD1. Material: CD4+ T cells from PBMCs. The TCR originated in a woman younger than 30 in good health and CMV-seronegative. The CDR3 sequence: CASSTGTGSNQPQHF. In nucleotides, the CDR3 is TGTGCCAGCAGTACAGGGACAGGTAGCAATCAGCCCCAGCATTTT.